Sequencing of this T cell receptor (beta chain) was carried out in a study of blood T cells in healthy people across ages. Broader study findings: Higher diversity, along with more naive CD4+ cells, distinguished long-lived donors from aged donors. The percentage of naive T cells correlated strongly with TCR beta diversity.

A remark on this clonotype: Its antigen is as yet unknown.

With a J-beta primer mix and a sample-barcoded 5' primer, a second PCR ran about 6 to 11 cycles. One entry per CDR3 protein, called by TCRdb with MiXCR from the 5' RACE reads. Here the sample spans around 1,700,000 distinct CDR3 sequences, 25% to 30% being singletons. The clonotype was recovered from a young woman in good health. Sequencing was carried out using blood.

This CDR3 reads CASSSGIRNSPLHF. The DNA of the CDR3 is TGTGCCAGCAGTTCAGGGATTCGAAATTCACCCCTCCACTTT. V is TRBV28 and J is TRBJ1-6, with TRBD1 as a possible D gene (5 bases). Trimming left V 4 bases short and J 7 bases short, with 11 bases between. Germline V gene lookup returns CDR1 MDHEN and CDR2 SYDVKM. The CDR3 runs to 14 residues.